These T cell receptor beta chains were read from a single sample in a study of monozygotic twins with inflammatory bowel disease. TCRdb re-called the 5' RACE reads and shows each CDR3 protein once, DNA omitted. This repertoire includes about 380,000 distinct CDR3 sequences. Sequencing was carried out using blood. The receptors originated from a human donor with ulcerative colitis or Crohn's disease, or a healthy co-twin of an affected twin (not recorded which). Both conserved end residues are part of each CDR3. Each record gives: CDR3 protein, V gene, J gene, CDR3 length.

CSAQGGTNRGHPYEQYF	TRBV20-1	TRBJ2-7	17
CASKSGPVETQYF	TRBV28	TRBJ2-5	13
CASSLAGLAGPTGPGELFF	TRBV7-7	TRBJ2-2	19
CASSPRDISYEQYF	TRBV18	TRBJ2-7	14
CASSGMVGELTEAFF	TRBV5-1	TRBJ1-1	15
CASSESASPPDEQYF	TRBV25-1	TRBJ2-7	15
CASSIGTKNIQYF	TRBV5-1	TRBJ2-4	13
CASRVESETQYF	TRBV5-1	TRBJ2-5	12
CASSFRKDPGQTYEQFF	TRBV7-9	TRBJ2-1	17
CASSMLAGSYEQYF	TRBV6-2/TRBV6-3	TRBJ2-7	14
CASSLDGGRNYGYTF	TRBV5-1	TRBJ1-2	15
CASSLDWPTYEQFF	TRBV5-4	TRBJ2-1	14
CASSLGSYYEQYF	TRBV7-9	TRBJ2-7	13